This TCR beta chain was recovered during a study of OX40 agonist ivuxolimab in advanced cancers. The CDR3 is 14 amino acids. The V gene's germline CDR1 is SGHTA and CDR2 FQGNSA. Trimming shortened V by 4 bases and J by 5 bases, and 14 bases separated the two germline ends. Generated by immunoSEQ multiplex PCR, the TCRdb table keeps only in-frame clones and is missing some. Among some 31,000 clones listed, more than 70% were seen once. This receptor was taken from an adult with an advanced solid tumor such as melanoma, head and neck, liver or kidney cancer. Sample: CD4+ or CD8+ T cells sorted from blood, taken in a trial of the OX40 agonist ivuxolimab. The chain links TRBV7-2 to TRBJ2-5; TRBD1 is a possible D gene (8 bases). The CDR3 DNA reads TGTGCCAGCAGCTCCCAACAGGGGGGGGAGACCCAGTACTTC. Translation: CASSSQQGGETQYF.